These 12 T cell receptor beta chains were all obtained from the same sample, sequenced in a study of blood T cell repertoires in COVID-19. Using immunoSEQ multiplex PCR, the repertoire was profiled, and TCRdb retains in-frame clones only, with some absent. The table shows 90,000 to 100,000 clones, with 90% occurring only once. Sequenced material: peripheral blood. All receptors derive from a man in his forties or fifties with acute or convalescent COVID-19.

CDR3 loop: CATSDDRGQPQHF. The CDR3 DNA sequence: TGTGCCACCAGTGATGACCGAGGTCAGCCCCAGCATTTT. This chain joins TRBV24-1 and TRBJ1-5; no clear D gene. The CDR3 is 13 residues long. Trimming removed 3 bases at V and 6 bases at J, with 8 bases between. Germline lookup yields CDR1 KGHDR and CDR2 SFDVKD.

The V gene is TRBV5-1, the J gene TRBJ2-7, with D possibly matching TRBD1 (5 bases). Trimming removed 0 bases from V and 7 bases from J, with 17 bases in between. The CDR3 sequence is 15 residues long. Germline V gene sequence: CDR1 SGHRS, CDR2 YFSETQ. The CDR3: CASSLDGQGLREQYF. The CDR3 nucleotides are TGCGCCAGCAGCTTGGATGGGCAGGGCCTTAGGGAGCAGTACTTC.

This sequence joins TRBV29-1 and TRBJ1-5; weak D call: TRBD1 (6 bases). Trimming took 7 bases from V and 3 from J, leaving 13 bases between them. Germline-derived CDR1 and CDR2 are SQVTM and ANQGSEA. CDR3 length: 13 amino acids. The CDR3 here is CSAARGNNQPQHF. CDR3 bases: TGCAGCGCCGCCAGGGGTAACAATCAGCCCCAGCATTTT. Based on the CDR3 plus reference TRBV29-1 and TRBJ1-5, the full variable domain is SAVISQKPSRDICQRGTSLTIQCQVDSQVTMMFWYRQQPGQSLTLIATANQGSEATYESGFVIDKFPISRPNLTFSTLTVSNMSPEDSSIYLCSAARGNNQPQHFGDGTRLSIL.

This rearrangement joins TRBV18 to TRBJ1-6; no definite D call. This CDR3 spans 13 amino acids. Per germline, CDR1 KGHSH and CDR2 LQKENI. The V gene lost 3 bases and the J gene lost 4 bases, with 4 bases spanning the gap. This CDR3 reads CASSPYYNSPLHF. CDR3 nucleotides: TGTGCCAGCTCACCTTATTATAATTCACCCCTCCACTTT.

The chain joins TRBV6-2 or TRBV6-3 to TRBJ2-7, with TRBD2 matching 7 bases. Germline CDR1 reads MNHEY; CDR2 reads SVGEGT. This CDR3 spans 14 amino acids. Trimming removed 2 bases from V and 3 bases from J; junction bases left unmatched: 4. The CDR3 protein is CASSYSGASYEQYF. In nucleotides, the CDR3 is TGTGCCAGCAGTTACAGCGGGGCCAGCTACGAGCAGTACTTC.

The V gene is TRBV25-1, the J gene TRBJ2-2; D uncertain. CDR1 MGHDK and CDR2 SYGVNS come from the germline V gene. Between the trimmed V and J ends, which lost 6 bases and 2 bases, there was a span of 7 bases. The CDR3 is made up of 13 amino acids. As DNA, the CDR3 is TGTGCCAGCAGACAGAGTAACACCGGGGAGCTGTTTTTT. This sequence encodes CASRQSNTGELFF.

The rearrangement uses TRBV29-1 and TRBJ2-1; TRBD2 is a possible D gene (5 bases). The germline V gene has CDR1 SQVTM and CDR2 ANQGSEA. V was pared by 6 bases and J by 4 bases, with 19 bases between. This CDR3 spans 15 amino acids. The CDR3 reads CSVGTSGGAYNEQFF. In DNA form, the CDR3 reads TGCAGCGTGGGCACTAGTGGCGGAGCTTACAATGAGCAGTTCTTC.

The CDR3 DNA follows: TGTGCCATCAGTGAGTCGGGCACTAGCTTTGAGCAGTTCTTC. Translated, it gives CAISESGTSFEQFF. The rearrangement joins TRBV10-3 to TRBJ2-1, with D maybe TRBD2 (6 bases). The germline V and J ends were trimmed by 0 bases and 9 bases, with 12 bases remaining between them. This CDR3 contains 14 residues. CDR1 and CDR2 from the germline V gene are ENHRY and SYGVKD.

The chain employs TRBV5-6 and TRBJ1-3; D might be TRBD1 (6 bases). Germline values: CDR1 SGHDT, CDR2 YYEEEE. The CDR3 extends over 18 amino acids. The V and J ends lost 3 bases and 0 bases respectively, with 19 bases between them. The DNA of the CDR3 is TGTGCCAGCAGCTGGGCGGCGGGGGACACCTACTCTGGAAACACCATATATTTT. Translating gives CASSWAAGDTYSGNTIYF.

This chain uses TRBV19 with TRBJ2-3; 8 bases are shared with TRBD1. The germline CDR1 and CDR2 sequences are LNHDA and SQIVND (reference sequence). V gave up 8 bases and J gave up 2 bases; unmatched junction bases: 6. The CDR3 is 14 amino acids. The DNA for the CDR3 is TGTGCCAGTTGGGACAGGACTAACACAGATACGCAGTATTTT. Its translation is CASWDRTNTDTQYF.

The V and J genes are TRBV5-1 and TRBJ2-3; the match to TRBD2 covers 11 bases. Germline-derived CDR1 and CDR2 are SGHRS and YFSETQ. V lost 0 bases and J lost 4; bases outside the gene matches: 1. This CDR3 region has 15 residues. CDR3 protein: CASSLVLAGADTQYF. Here the CDR3 DNA reads TGCGCCAGCAGCTTGGTACTAGCGGGAGCAGATACGCAGTATTTT.

The chain couples TRBV19 to TRBJ1-2; 8 nucleotides match TRBD1. With V trimmed by 4 bases and J by 4 bases, 14 bases remained unmatched. CDR1 is LNHDA, CDR2 SQIVND, per germline (reference sequence). This CDR3 spans 17 amino acids. The chain's CDR3 is CASSKAGTGAAFYGYTF. The CDR3, as DNA: TGTGCCAGTAGTAAAGCCGGGACAGGCGCCGCCTTCTATGGCTACACCTTC. Drawing the rest from reference TRBV19 and TRBJ1-2, the complete variable domain is DGGITQSPKYLFRKEGQNVTLSCEQNLNHDAMYWYRQDPGQGLRLIYYSQIVNDFQKGDIAEGYSVSREKKESFPLTVTSAQKNPTAFYLCASSKAGTGAAFYGYTFGSGTRLTVV.